This T cell receptor (beta chain) was identified in a study of T cells in localized non-small cell lung cancer. This clone was counted once. What it binds is unknown. Broader study findings: There were a median around 60 of the top 100 tumor clones appearing in adjacent lung.

Germline V gene data show CDR1 as SEHNR and CDR2 as FQNEAQ (reference sequence). The CDR3 contains 16 residues. V gave up 3 bases and J gave up 7 bases, with 21 bases separating them. Using immunoSEQ multiplex PCR, the repertoire was profiled, and TCRdb retains in-frame clones only, with some absent. The sample yields 15,000 or so clones, 83% seen once. Here the sequenced sample was peripheral blood, taken before any cancer treatment. The V gene is TRBV7-9, the J gene TRBJ1-2; D is possibly TRBD1 (5 bases). The sequence came from a male donor older than 55 with stage III lung adenocarcinoma. The CDR3 reads CASSLIRDSQGGGYTF. For the CDR3, the DNA is TGTGCCAGCAGCTTGATAAGAGACAGCCAAGGCGGTGGCTACACCTTC.